What follows describes a single T cell receptor beta chain. Its antigen is as yet unknown. The sample originates from a study of cytomegalovirus exposure and HLA in healthy donors. Study observations and caveats: Later genetic work tied a missense DCLRE1C variant to beta-chain V and J trimming. 164 TCR beta chains were listed as cytomegalovirus-associated. Associated with HLA alleles at 0.05 false discovery rate in a later analysis were over 15,000 TCR beta sequences.

CDR1 is SGHKS and CDR2 is YYEKEE in the germline V gene (reference sequence). CDR3 length: 16 amino acids. V trimming: 5 bases; J trimming: 2 bases; junction bases outside the gene matches: 8. A multiplex PCR was run with 60 Vbeta primers and 13 Jbeta primers. TCRdb's copy holds only in-frame clones and misses some; the assay was immunoSEQ multiplex PCR. The sample carries around 100,000 clones, around 80% recorded once. Those who donated were healthy bone marrow donors. The receptor's source is a young man in good health and CMV-seropositive. J is TRBJ2-1 and V is TRBV5-5; 9 nucleotides align to TRBD2. The sequencing sample was made of PBMCs. The CDR3 coding sequence is TGTGCCAGCAGTACATCCGGGACTAGCACCTACAATGAGCAGTTCTTC. The encoded protein is CASSTSGTSTYNEQFF.